The present TCR beta chain was sequenced within a study of T cell changes during pregnancy in multiple sclerosis. The CDR3 contains 15 residues. V gave up 4 bases and J gave up 4 bases; unmatched junction bases: 11. Germline CDR1 SGDLS, CDR2 YYNGEE. Measured with immunoSEQ multiplex PCR; TCRdb has only the in-frame clones, and not every one. The sample includes under 50,000 clones, more than 85% of them seen just once. The TCR comes from a female donor with multiple sclerosis, enrolled in a pregnancy study. The V gene is TRBV9, the J gene TRBJ2-7; 7 nucleotides line up with TRBD1. The specimen was CD8+ T cells from peripheral blood mononuclear cells, collected in the first trimester of pregnancy. CDR3 bases: TGTGCCAGCAGCCCGCTCGGGGCAGGGGGTTACGAGCAGTACTTC. It is translated as CASSPLGAGGYEQYF.